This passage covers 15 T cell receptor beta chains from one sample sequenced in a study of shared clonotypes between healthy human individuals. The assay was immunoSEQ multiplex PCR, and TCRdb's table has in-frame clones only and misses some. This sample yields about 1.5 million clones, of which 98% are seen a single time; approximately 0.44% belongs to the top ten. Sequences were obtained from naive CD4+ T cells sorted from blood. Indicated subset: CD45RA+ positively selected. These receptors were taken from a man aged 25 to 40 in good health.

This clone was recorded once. DNA of the CDR3: TGTGCCTGGAGTACCCGACAGGGAGGCTACACCTTC. This translates into CAWSTRQGGYTF. The rearrangement links TRBV30 to TRBJ1-2; TRBD1 matches 7 bases. The V segment lost 2 bases and the J segment 8 bases; nucleotides outside the gene matches: 5. Germline-derived CDR1 and CDR2 are GTSNPN and SVGIG (reference sequence). This CDR3 spans 12 amino acids.

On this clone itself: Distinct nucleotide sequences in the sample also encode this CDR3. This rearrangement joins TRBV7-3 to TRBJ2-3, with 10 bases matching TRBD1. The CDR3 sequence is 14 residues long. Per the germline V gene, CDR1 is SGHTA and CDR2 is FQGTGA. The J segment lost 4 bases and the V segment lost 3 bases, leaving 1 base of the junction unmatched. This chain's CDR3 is CASSLTGGSDTQYF. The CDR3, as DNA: TGTGCCAGCAGCTTGACAGGGGGCTCAGATACGCAGTATTTT.

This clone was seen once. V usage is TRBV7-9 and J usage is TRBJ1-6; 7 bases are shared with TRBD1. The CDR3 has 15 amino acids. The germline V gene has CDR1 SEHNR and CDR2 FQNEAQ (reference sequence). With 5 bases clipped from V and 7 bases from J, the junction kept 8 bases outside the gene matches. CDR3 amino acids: CASSVYRDSNSPLHF. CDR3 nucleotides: TGTGCCAGCAGCGTTTACCGGGACAGCAATTCACCCCTCCACTTT.

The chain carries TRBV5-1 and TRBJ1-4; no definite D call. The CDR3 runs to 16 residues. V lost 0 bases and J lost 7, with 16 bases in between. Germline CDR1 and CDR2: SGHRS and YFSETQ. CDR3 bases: TGCGCCAGCAGCTTGGAGGTGCTGGCAGGCCGTGAAAAACTGTTTTTT. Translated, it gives CASSLEVLAGREKLFF.

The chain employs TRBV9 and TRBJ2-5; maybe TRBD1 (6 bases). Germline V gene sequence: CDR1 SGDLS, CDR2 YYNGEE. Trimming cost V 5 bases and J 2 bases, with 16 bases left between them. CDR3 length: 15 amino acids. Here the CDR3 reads CASSGTLLGQETQYF. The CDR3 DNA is TGTGCCAGCAGTGGGACACTTCTGGGACAAGAGACCCAGTACTTC. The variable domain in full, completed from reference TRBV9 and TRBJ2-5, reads DSGVTQTPKHLITATGQRVTLRCSPRSGDLSVYWYQQSLDQGLQFLIQYYNGEERAKGNILERFSAQQFPDLHSELNLSSLELGDSALYFCASSGTLLGQETQYFGPGTRLLVL.

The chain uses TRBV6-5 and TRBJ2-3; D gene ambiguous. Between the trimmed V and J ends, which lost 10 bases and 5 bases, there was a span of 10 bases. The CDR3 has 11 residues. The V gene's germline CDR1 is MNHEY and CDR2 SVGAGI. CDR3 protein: CATTRGDTQYF. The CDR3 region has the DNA TGTGCCACCACCCGAGGAGATACGCAGTATTTT.

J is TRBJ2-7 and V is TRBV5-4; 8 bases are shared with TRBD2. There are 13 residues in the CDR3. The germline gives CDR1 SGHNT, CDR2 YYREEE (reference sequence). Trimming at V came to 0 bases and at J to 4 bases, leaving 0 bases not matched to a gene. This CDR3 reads CASSLVAGYEQYF. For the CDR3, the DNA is TGTGCCAGCAGCTTGGTAGCGGGGTACGAGCAGTACTTC.

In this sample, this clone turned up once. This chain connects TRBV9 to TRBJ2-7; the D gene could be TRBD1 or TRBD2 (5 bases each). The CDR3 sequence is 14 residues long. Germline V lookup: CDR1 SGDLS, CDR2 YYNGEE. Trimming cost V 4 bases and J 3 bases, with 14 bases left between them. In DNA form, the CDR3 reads TGTGCCAGCAGCCCCGGGACGGTTTACTACGAGCAGTACTTC. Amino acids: CASSPGTVYYEQYF.

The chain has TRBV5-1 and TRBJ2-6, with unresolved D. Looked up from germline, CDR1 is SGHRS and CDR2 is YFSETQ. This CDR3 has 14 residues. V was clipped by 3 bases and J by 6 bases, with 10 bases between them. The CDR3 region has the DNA TGCGCCAGCAGCTCGGCTCCACCGGCCAACGTCCTGACTTTC. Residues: CASSSAPPANVLTF.

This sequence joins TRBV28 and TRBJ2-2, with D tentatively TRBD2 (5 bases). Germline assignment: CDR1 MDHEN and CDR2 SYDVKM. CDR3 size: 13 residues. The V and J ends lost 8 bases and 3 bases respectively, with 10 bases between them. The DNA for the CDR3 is TGTGCCAGCGGGCTAGCTTACACCGGGGAGCTGTTTTTT. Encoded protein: CASGLAYTGELFF.

The CDR3 nucleotides read TGTGCCAGCAGTCCCGGACAGGGTCAAAGTAAAGGCTACGAGCAGTACTTC. It specifies CASSPGQGQSKGYEQYF. V gene TRBV27 combines with J gene TRBJ2-7, with 8 bases fitting TRBD1. Unmatched junction bases numbered 15, after V lost 5 bases and J lost 3 bases. The CDR3 is made up of 17 amino acids. Germline V lookup: CDR1 MNHEY, CDR2 SMNVEV (reference sequence).

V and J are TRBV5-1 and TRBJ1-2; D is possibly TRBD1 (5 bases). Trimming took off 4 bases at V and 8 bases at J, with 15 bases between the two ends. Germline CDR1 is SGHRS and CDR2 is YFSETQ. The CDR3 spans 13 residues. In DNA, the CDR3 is TGCGCCAGCAGCCTGCAGGGAAGGCAGGGCTACACCTTC. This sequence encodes CASSLQGRQGYTF.

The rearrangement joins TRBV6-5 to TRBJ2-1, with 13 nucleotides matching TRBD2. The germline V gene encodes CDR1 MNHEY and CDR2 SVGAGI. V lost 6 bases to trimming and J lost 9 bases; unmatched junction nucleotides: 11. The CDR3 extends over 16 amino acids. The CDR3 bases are TGTGCCAGCAGGTACACTGGGACTAGCGGGATGGCTGAGCAGTTCTTC. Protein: CASRYTGTSGMAEQFF.

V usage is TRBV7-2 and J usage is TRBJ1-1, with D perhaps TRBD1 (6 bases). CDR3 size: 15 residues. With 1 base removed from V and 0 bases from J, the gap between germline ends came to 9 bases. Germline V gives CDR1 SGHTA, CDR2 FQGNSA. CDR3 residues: CASSLVGQMNTEAFF. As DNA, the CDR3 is TGTGCCAGCAGCTTAGTAGGACAGATGAACACTGAAGCTTTCTTT.

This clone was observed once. In DNA, the CDR3 is TGTGCCAGCAGTGACGGGGTGCTGCGCGAGCAGTACTTC. This translates into CASSDGVLREQYF. This rearrangement joins TRBV6-1 to TRBJ2-7; weak D call: TRBD2 (5 bases). V was pared by 3 bases and J by 6 bases, with 12 bases between. The CDR3 sequence is 13 residues long. From germline, CDR1 is MNHNS and CDR2 SASEGT.